Sequencing of this T cell receptor beta chain was carried out in a study of shared clonotypes between healthy human individuals. Sequencing used immunoSEQ multiplex PCR; TCRdb keeps in-frame clones, though not all of them. This table has about 1.9 million clones, roughly 95% appearing once. The naive CD8 subset, CD45RO-negative cells positively selected for CCR7, excluded terminally differentiated effector memory CD45RA+ cells. About this clone: The same CDR3 arises from other DNA sequences in this sample as well.

V lost 6 bases to trimming and J lost 3 bases; unmatched junction nucleotides: 4. Germline values: CDR1 MNHEY, CDR2 SVGAGI. CDR3 length equals 13 residues. The clonotype was recovered from a man aged 18 to 29 in good health. Some clones in this sample may be carry-over from other donors' samples. Source material: naive CD8+ T cells from PBMCs. The rearrangement links TRBV6-5 to TRBJ2-7, with TRBD2 identical over 8 bases. The CDR3 region is CASSLRGGYEQYF. In nucleotides, the CDR3 is TGTGCCAGCAGCCTCCGGGGGGGCTACGAGCAGTACTTC.